Listed below are T cell receptor beta chains from one sample, sequenced in a study of cytomegalovirus exposure and HLA in healthy donors. The repertoire was sequenced with immunoSEQ multiplex PCR; TCRdb's copy has only in-frame clones and lacks some. The sample has about 180,000 clones, 65% to 85% seen once. The sequenced material came from PBMCs. Source of these receptors: a girl under 18 in good health and CMV-seropositive. Each CDR3 is given with its conserved first and last residue. Fields, in order: V gene, J gene, clone size, D gene, CDR3 DNA, CDR3 protein. A D gene is named only where the DNA matches it firmly. The size of a clone is reported for some rows only, either as once, few or many, or as a class for expanded clones.

>TRBV2|TRBJ1-2|.|TRBD1
TGTGCCAGCACCCTGAGACAGGGCTATGGCTACACCTTC
CASTLRQGYGYTF
>TRBV5-8|TRBJ2-3|.|.
TGTGCCAGCAGCTTGGAAACCTACACAGATACGCAGTATTTT
CASSLETYTDTQYF
>TRBV25-1|TRBJ2-7|.|.
TGTGCCAGCAGTAACGGTCTTGGGCAGTACTTC
CASSNGLGQYF
>TRBV6-6|TRBJ1-2|few|TRBD1
TGTGCCAGCAGTTACGGGATGATCCGGACAGGGGGACAGGACACCTTC
CASSYGMIRTGGQDTF
>TRBV7-9|TRBJ2-7|.|TRBD1
TGTGCCAGCAGCCCCGGCGGGACAGGGACCGAGCAGTACTTC
CASSPGGTGTEQYF
>TRBV5-1|TRBJ2-3|.|TRBD1
TGCGCCAGCAGCATACAGGGGGGAAGCACAGATACGCAGTATTTT
CASSIQGGSTDTQYF
>TRBV5-6|TRBJ2-7|once|.
TGTGCCAGCAGCTTGGCACAGACCTACGAGCAGTACTTC
CASSLAQTYEQYF
>TRBV7-9|TRBJ1-2|.|.
TGTGCCAGCAGCTCGGCCGGGACACCGGGCGGCGGCTACACCTTC
CASSSAGTPGGGYTF
>TRBV25-1|TRBJ2-7|.|.
TGTGCCAGCAGTCGCCAGGACGAGCAGTACTTC
CASSRQDEQYF
>TRBV29-1|TRBJ1-5|.|TRBD1
TGCAGCGTTGTAGGGACAGGGAACAATCAGCCCCAGCATTTT
CSVVGTGNNQPQHF
>TRBV19|TRBJ1-2|.|TRBD1
TGTGCCAGTAGCCCCCTTGCGGGACAGGGGGCGCTTGGCTACACCTTC
CASSPLAGQGALGYTF
>TRBV7-9|TRBJ2-7|.|TRBD1
TGTGCCAGCAGTCATTTCCCCGGGACAGGTATTTACGAGCAGTACTTC
CASSHFPGTGIYEQYF
>TRBV19|TRBJ1-1|.|TRBD1
TGTGCCAGTATCGGGGACAGGGGAATTGAAGCTTTCTTT
CASIGDRGIEAFF
>TRBV10-1|TRBJ2-4|.|TRBD2
TGCGCCAGCAGTGAGTCTAGCGGGTATCGGAACATTCAGTACTTC
CASSESSGYRNIQYF
>TRBV7-9|TRBJ2-7|once|.
TGTGCCAGCAGCTTAGCGAGTGCGGCCTACGAGCAGTACTTC
CASSLASAAYEQYF
>TRBV2|TRBJ2-2|.|.
TGTGCCAGCAGTGACCAGTGGGCCGACACCGGGGAGCTGTTTTTT
CASSDQWADTGELFF
>TRBV10-3|TRBJ2-3|.|.
TGTGCCATCGGTTATGGTCAGGGGCCCCCTAGCACAGATACGCAGTATTTT
CAIGYGQGPPSTDTQYF
>TRBV6-6|TRBJ1-3|.|.
TGTGCCAGCAGCGAACAGGGAGCCTTCTCTGGAAACACCATATATTTT
CASSEQGAFSGNTIYF
>TRBV10-1|TRBJ2-7|.|TRBD2
TGCGCCAGCAGCGACAAGTGGGCTAGCGGGAGCCACGAGCAGTACTTC
CASSDKWASGSHEQYF
>TRBV5-1|TRBJ2-7|.|TRBD2
TGCGCCAGCGCCGGGGGGAGCGGGAACTACGAGCAGTACTTC
CASAGGSGNYEQYF
>TRBV30|TRBJ1-3|.|.
TGTGCCTGGAAAGTCGGGGGGGGAAACACCATATATTTT
CAWKVGGGNTIYF
>TRBV23-1|TRBJ1-2|.|TRBD1
TGCGCCAGCAGTCAATCGCAATTGGACAGGGGAAAAATACGGGACCCCTCCTATGGCTACACCTTC
CASSQSQLDRGKIRDPSYGYTF
>TRBV5-4|TRBJ1-2|.|.
TGTGCCAGCAGCCGGTGGGGGGTTCTGAGTTCTAACTATGGCTACACCTTC
CASSRWGVLSSNYGYTF
>TRBV6-5|TRBJ1-4|.|.
TGTGCCAGCAGTTCGGGAGGGGCGGGTAATGAAAAACTGTTTTTT
CASSSGGAGNEKLFF
>TRBV4-1|TRBJ2-2|.|TRBD1
TGCGCCAGCAGCCTTCCGGATCTCGGGACAGCTTACACCGGGGAGCTGTTTTTT
CASSLPDLGTAYTGELFF
>TRBV4-1|TRBJ1-4|.|.
TGCGCCAGCAGCCAAGATCGGTCGGGGACAACTAATGAAAAACTGTTTTTT
CASSQDRSGTTNEKLFF
>TRBV29-1|TRBJ2-5|.|TRBD2
TGCAGCGTTGAACTAGGACTAGCGGGAGAGACCCAGTACTTC
CSVELGLAGETQYF
>TRBV5-4|TRBJ2-5|.|.
TGTGCCAGCAGCTCCTTTCAGGGGACCCAGTACTTC
CASSSFQGTQYF
>TRBV4-1|TRBJ2-7|.|.
TGCGCCAGCAGCCAATATCCGGGGAGCTCCTACGAGCAGTACTTC
CASSQYPGSSYEQYF
>TRBV30|TRBJ2-1|.|TRBD2
TGTGCCTGGGCTCCGTGGGAGCGGGAGGCCTACAATGAGCAGTTCTTC
CAWAPWEREAYNEQFF
>TRBV11-1|TRBJ2-5|.|.
TGTGCCAGCAGCTTAGGGGGGGTCCAAGAGACCCAGTACTTC
CASSLGGVQETQYF
>TRBV21-1|TRBJ2-2|.|.
TGTGCCAGCAGCAAAATCCCCCTAGGCCGTGTGCTCGGGGAGCTGTTTTTT
CASSKIPLGRVLGELFF
>TRBV7-6|TRBJ2-7|once|TRBD2
TGTGCCAGCAGCCCAGCGCTCCGGGAGGGCCGGTACGAGCAGTACTTC
CASSPALREGRYEQYF
>TRBV6-5|TRBJ1-5|.|TRBD1
TGTGCCAGCAGTTCCGAGACAGGGGGGAGCAATCAGCCCCAGCATTTT
CASSSETGGSNQPQHF
>TRBV9|TRBJ2-7|.|.
TGTGCCAGCAGCCTCGTAGACGGAGGAGGAGGCGAGCAGTACTTC
CASSLVDGGGGEQYF
>TRBV27|TRBJ1-5|.|.
TGTGCCAGCTCCCTGGGACCGGAGGGTTGGAATCAGCCCCAGCATTTT
CASSLGPEGWNQPQHF
>TRBV7-6|TRBJ2-5|.|TRBD2
TGTGCCAGCAGCTACTCCGGGGGGGCTGGGGGTGAGACCCAGTACTTC
CASSYSGGAGGETQYF
>TRBV2|TRBJ2-7|.|TRBD2
TGTGCCAGCAGTGTAAGCGGGAACTCCTACGAGCAGTACTTC
CASSVSGNSYEQYF
>TRBV5-1|TRBJ1-3|.|TRBD1
TGCGCCAGCGGTTCCGGGACAGTTGGAGACACCATATATTTT
CASGSGTVGDTIYF
>TRBV30|TRBJ2-7|.|.
TGTGCCTGGAGTGTTCCGGGACTTAGCTACGAGCAGTACTTC
CAWSVPGLSYEQYF
>TRBV25-1|TRBJ2-1|.|TRBD2
TGTGCTTCAGGACTAGCGGGAACCAATGAGCAGTTCTTC
CASGLAGTNEQFF
>TRBV7-9|TRBJ1-2|.|.
TGTGCCAGCAGCCCCCCCGGCAGAGGGTATGGCTACACCTTC
CASSPPGRGYGYTF
>TRBV7-9|TRBJ1-2|.|.
TGTGCCAGCAGCTTAGGGGGGCTACGCAACTATGGCTACACCTTC
CASSLGGLRNYGYTF
>TRBV5-1|TRBJ2-2|.|TRBD2
TGCGCCAGCAGCTTGTCAGCGGGAGGACACACCGGGGAGCTGTTTTTT
CASSLSAGGHTGELFF
>TRBV23-1|TRBJ2-1|.|.
TGCGCCAGCAGTCAATCGAATTTCGGACTATGCGATGAGCAGTTCTTC
CASSQSNFGLCDEQFF
>TRBV6-1|TRBJ2-7|.|TRBD1
TGTGCCAGCAGTGAAGCGCCGGGACAGGTTTACGAGCAGTACTTC
CASSEAPGQVYEQYF
>TRBV6-1|TRBJ2-7|.|.
TGTGCCAGCAGTGACCGACAGGCACTCCTGGGCGAGCAGTACTTC
CASSDRQALLGEQYF
>TRBV19|TRBJ1-1|.|.
TGTGCCAGTAGTAGATATACAGGGACTGAAGCTTTCTTT
CASSRYTGTEAFF